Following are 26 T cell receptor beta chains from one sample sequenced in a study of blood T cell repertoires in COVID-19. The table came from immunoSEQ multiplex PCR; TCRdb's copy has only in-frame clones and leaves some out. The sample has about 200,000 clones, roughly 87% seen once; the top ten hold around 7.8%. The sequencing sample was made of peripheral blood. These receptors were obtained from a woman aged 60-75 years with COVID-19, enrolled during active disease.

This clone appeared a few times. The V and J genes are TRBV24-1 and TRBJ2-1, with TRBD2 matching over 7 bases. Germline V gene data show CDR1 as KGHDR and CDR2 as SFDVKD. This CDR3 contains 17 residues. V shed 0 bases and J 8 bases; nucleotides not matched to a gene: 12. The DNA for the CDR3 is TGTGCCACCAGTGATTTGGCCCAGCGGGGAGCTGGTTATGAGCAGTTCTTC. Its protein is CATSDLAQRGAGYEQFF.

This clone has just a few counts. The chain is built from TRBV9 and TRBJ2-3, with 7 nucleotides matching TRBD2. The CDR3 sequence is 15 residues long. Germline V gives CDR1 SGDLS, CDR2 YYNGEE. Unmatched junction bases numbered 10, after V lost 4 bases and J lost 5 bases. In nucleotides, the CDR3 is TGTGCCAGCAGCCCCCAGGCGGGAGCGGGAGATACGCAGTATTTT. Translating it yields CASSPQAGAGDTQYF.

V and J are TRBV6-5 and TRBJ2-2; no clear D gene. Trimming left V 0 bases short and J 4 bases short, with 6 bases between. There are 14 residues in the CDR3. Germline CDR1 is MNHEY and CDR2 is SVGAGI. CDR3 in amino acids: CASSYSLVTGELFF. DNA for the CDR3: TGTGCCAGCAGTTACTCGCTAGTCACCGGGGAGCTGTTTTTT.

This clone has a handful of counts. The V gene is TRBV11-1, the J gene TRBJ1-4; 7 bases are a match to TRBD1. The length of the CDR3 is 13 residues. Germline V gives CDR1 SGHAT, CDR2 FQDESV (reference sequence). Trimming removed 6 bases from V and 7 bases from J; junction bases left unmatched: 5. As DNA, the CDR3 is TGTGCCAGCAGTCCAGGGGGTCGTGAAAAACTGTTTTTT. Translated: CASSPGGREKLFF.

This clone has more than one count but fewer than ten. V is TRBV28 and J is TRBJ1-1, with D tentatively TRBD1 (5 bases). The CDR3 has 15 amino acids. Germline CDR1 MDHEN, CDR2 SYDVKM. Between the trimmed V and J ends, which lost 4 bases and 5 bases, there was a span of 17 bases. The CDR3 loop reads CASSSLDTWGTEAFF. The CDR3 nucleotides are TGTGCCAGCAGTTCATTGGACACCTGGGGAACTGAAGCTTTCTTT.

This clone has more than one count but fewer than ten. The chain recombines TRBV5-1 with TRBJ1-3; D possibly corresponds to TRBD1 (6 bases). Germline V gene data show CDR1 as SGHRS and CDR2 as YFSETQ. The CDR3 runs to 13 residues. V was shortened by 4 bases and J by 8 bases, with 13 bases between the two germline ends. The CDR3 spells CASSLTGWDTIYF. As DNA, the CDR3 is TGCGCCAGCAGCCTTACAGGGTGGGACACCATATATTTT. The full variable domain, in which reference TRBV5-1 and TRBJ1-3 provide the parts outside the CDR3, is KAGVTQTPRYLIKTRGQQVTLSCSPISGHRSVSWYQQTPGQGLQFLFEYFSETQRNKGNFPGRFSGRQFSNSRSEMNVSTLELGDSALYLCASSLTGWDTIYFGEGSWLTVV.

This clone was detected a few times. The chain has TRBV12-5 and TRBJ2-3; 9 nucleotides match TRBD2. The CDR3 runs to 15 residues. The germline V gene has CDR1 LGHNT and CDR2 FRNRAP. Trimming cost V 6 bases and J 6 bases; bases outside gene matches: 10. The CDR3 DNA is TGTGCTAGTGGCAATCCGGGACTAGCAGACGATACGCAGTATTTT. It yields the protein CASGNPGLADDTQYF.

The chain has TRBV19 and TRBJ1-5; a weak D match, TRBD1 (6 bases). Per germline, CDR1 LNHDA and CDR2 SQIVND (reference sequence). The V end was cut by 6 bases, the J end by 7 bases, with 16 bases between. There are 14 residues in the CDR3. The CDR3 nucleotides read TGTGCCAGTAGCGAACAGGGCTTTGCGCAGCCCCAGCATTTT. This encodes CASSEQGFAQPQHF. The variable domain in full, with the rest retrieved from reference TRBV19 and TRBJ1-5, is DGGITQSPKYLFRKEGQNVTLSCEQNLNHDAMYWYRQDPGQGLRLIYYSQIVNDFQKGDIAEGYSVSREKKESFPLTVTSAQKNPTAFYLCASSEQGFAQPQHFGDGTRLSIL.

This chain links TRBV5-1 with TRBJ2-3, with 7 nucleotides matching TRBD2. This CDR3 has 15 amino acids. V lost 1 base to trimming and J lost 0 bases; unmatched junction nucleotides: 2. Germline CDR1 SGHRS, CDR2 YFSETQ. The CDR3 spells CASSLSGASTDTQYF. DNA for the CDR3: TGCGCCAGCAGCTTGAGCGGGGCCAGCACAGATACGCAGTATTTT. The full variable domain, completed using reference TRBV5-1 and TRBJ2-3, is KAGVTQTPRYLIKTRGQQVTLSCSPISGHRSVSWYQQTPGQGLQFLFEYFSETQRNKGNFPGRFSGRQFSNSRSEMNVSTLELGDSALYLCASSLSGASTDTQYFGPGTRLTVL.

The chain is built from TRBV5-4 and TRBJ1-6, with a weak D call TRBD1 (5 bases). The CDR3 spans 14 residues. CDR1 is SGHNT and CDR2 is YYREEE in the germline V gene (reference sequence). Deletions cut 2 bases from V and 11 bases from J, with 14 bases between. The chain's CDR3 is CASSLKGDFTPLHF. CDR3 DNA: TGTGCCAGCAGCTTAAAAGGGGATTTTACACCCCTCCACTTT. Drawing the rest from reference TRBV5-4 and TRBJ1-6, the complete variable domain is ETGVTQSPTHLIKTRGQQVTLRCSSQSGHNTVSWYQQALGQGPQFIFQYYREEENGRGNFPPRFSGLQFPNYSSELNVNALELDDSALYLCASSLKGDFTPLHFGNGTRLTVT.

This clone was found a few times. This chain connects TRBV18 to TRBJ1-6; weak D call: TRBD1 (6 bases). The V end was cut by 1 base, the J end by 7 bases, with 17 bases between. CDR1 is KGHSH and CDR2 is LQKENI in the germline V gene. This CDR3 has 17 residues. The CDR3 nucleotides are TGTGCCAGCTCACCACTTACAGGGAAGGACGGGAATTCACCCCTCCACTTT. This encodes CASSPLTGKDGNSPLHF.

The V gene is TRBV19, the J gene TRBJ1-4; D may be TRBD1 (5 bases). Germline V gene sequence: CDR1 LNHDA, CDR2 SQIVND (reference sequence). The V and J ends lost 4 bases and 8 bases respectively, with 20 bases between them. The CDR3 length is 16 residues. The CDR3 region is CASSTEGVLGLEKLFF. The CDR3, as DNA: TGTGCCAGTAGTACCGAAGGGGTTTTGGGCTTGGAAAAACTGTTTTTT.

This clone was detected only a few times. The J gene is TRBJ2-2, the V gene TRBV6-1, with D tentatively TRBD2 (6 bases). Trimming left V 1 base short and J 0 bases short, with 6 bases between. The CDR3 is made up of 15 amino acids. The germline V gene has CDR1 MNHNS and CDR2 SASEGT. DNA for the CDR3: TGTGCCAGCAGTGAAGGGGGGGCGAACACCGGGGAGCTGTTTTTT. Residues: CASSEGGANTGELFF.

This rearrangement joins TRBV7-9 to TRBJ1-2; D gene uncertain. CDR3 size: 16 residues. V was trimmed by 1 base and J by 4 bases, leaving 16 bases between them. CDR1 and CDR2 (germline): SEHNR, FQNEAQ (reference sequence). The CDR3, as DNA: TGTGCCAGCAGCTTAGATACCGGGGTTGGGTCCTATGGCTACACCTTC. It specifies CASSLDTGVGSYGYTF. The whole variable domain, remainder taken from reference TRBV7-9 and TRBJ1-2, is DTGVSQNPRHKITKRGQNVTFRCDPISEHNRLYWYRQTLGQGPEFLTYFQNEAQLEKSRLLSDRFSAERPKGSFSTLEIQRTEQGDSAMYLCASSLDTGVGSYGYTFGSGTRLTVV.

The CDR3 spells CASSLEVLTEAFF. Written as DNA, the CDR3 is TGTGCCAGCAGTCTAGAGGTGCTAACTGAAGCTTTCTTT. The genes are TRBV7-9 and TRBJ1-1, with D unclear. The germline V and J ends were trimmed by 6 bases and 5 bases, with 13 bases remaining between them. The CDR3 totals 13 residues. Germline V CDR1 and CDR2: SEHNR, FQNEAQ (reference sequence).

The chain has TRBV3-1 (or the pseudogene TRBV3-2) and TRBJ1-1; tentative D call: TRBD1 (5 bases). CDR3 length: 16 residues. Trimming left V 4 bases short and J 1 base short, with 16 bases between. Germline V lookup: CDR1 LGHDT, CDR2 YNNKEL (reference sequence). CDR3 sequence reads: CASSRVKGIANTEAFF. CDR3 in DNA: TGTGCCAGCAGCCGCGTAAAGGGGATTGCGAACACTGAAGCTTTCTTT.

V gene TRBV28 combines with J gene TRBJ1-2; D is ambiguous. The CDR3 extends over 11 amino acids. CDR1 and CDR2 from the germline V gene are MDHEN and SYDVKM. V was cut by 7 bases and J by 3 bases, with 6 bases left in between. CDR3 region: CASTGYYGYTF. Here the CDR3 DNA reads TGTGCCAGCACCGGGTACTATGGCTACACCTTC.

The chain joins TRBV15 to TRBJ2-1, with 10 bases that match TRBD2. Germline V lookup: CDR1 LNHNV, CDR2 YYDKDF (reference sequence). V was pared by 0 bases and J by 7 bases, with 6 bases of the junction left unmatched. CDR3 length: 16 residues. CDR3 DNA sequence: TGTGCCACCAGCAGAGATCTAATAGCGGGAGGAAATGAGCAGTTCTTC. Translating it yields CATSRDLIAGGNEQFF.

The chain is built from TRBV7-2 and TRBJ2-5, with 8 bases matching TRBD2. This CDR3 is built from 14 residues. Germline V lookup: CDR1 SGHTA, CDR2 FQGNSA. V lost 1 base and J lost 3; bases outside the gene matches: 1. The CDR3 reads CASSLGGRKETQYF. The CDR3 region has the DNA TGTGCCAGCAGCTTAGGCGGGAGGAAAGAGACCCAGTACTTC.

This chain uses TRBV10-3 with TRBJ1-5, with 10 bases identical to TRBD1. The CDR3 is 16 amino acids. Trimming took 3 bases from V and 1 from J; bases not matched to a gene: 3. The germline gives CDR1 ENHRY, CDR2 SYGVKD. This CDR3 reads CAISDGDRGSNQPQHF. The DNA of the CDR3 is TGTGCCATCAGTGATGGGGACAGGGGAAGCAATCAGCCCCAGCATTTT.

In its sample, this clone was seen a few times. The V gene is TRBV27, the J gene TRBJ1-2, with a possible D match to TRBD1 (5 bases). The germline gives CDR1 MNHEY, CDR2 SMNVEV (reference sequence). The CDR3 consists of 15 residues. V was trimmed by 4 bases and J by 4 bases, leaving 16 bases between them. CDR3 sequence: CASSSRVTDSYGYTF. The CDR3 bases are TGTGCCAGCAGTTCCAGAGTGACAGACAGCTATGGCTACACCTTC.

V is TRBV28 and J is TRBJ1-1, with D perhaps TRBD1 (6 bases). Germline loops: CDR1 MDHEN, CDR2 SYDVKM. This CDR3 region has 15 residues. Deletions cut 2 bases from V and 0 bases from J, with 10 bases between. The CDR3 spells CASSLPGDMNTEAFF. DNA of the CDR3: TGTGCCAGCAGTTTACCAGGGGATATGAACACTGAAGCTTTCTTT.

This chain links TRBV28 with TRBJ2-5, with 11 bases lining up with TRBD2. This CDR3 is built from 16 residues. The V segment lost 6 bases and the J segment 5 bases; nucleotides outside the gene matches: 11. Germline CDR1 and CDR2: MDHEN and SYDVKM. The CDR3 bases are TGTGCCAGCAGGTCTCTACTAGCGGGAGTGAGGGAGACCCAGTACTTC. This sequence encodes CASRSLLAGVRETQYF.

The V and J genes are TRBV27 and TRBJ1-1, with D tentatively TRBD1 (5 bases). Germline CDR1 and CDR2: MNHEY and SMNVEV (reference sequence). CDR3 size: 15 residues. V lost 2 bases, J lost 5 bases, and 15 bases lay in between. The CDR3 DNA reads TGTGCCAGCAGTTTAGGGGCTGGGTTCTGGACTGAAGCTTTCTTT. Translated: CASSLGAGFWTEAFF.

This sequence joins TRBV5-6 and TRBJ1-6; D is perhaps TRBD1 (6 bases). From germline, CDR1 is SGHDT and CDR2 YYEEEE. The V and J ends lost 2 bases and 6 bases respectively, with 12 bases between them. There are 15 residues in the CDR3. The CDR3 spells CASSFGGAVNSPLHF. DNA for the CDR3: TGTGCCAGCAGCTTTGGGGGGGCGGTTAATTCACCCCTCCACTTT.

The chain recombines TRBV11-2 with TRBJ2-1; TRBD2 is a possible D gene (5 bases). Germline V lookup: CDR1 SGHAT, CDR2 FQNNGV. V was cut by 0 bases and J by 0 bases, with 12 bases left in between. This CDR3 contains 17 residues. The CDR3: CASSLDWASSSYNEQFF. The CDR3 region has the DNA TGTGCCAGCAGCTTAGATTGGGCTAGCAGCTCCTACAATGAGCAGTTCTTC.